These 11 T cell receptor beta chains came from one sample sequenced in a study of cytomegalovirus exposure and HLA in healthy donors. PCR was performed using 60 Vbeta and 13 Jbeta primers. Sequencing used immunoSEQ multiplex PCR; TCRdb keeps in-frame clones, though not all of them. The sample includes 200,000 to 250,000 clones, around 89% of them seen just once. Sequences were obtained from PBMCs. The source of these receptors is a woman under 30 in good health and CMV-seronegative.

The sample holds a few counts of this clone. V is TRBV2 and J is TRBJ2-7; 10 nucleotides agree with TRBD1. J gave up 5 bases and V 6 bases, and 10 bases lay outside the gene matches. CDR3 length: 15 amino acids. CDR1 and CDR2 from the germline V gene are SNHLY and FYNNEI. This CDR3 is CASRGDRGLNNEQYF. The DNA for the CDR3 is TGTGCCAGCAGAGGTGACAGGGGGCTCAACAACGAGCAGTACTTC.

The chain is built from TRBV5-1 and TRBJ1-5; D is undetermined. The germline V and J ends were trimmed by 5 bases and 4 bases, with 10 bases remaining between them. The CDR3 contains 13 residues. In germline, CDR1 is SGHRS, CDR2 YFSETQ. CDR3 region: CASRIGENQPQHF. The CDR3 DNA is TGCGCCAGCAGAATAGGAGAAAATCAGCCCCAGCATTTT.

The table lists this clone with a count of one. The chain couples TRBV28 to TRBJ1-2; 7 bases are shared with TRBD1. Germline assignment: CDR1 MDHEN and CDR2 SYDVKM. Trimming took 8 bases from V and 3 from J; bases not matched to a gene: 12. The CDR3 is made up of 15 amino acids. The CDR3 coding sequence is TGTGCCAGCCGCGCTTGGGTAGGGGGCGACTATGGCTACACCTTC. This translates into CASRAWVGGDYGYTF.

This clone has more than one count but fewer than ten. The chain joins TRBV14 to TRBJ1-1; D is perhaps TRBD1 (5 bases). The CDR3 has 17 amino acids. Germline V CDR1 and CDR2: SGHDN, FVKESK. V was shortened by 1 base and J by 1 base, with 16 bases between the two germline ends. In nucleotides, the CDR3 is TGTGCCAGCAGCCAAGCCGCCTTTAAGACAGCGAACACTGAAGCTTTCTTT. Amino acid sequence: CASSQAAFKTANTEAFF.

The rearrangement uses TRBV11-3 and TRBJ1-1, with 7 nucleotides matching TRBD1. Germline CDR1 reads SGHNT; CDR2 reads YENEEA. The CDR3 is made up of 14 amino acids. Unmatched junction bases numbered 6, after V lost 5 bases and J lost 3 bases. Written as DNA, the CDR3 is TGTGCCAGCAGCCTCGACAGGGATGACACTGAAGCTTTCTTT. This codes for CASSLDRDDTEAFF.

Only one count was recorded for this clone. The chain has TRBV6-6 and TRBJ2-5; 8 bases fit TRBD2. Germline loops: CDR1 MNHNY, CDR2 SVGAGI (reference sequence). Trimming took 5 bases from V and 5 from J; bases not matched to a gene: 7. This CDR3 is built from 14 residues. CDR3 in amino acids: CASSPSGRPETQYF. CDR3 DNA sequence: TGTGCCAGCAGTCCCAGCGGGAGACCGGAGACCCAGTACTTC.

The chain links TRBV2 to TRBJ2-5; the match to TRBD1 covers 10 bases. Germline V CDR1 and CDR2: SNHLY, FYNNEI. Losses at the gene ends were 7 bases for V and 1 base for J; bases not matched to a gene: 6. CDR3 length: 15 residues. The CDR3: CASTPGQGLQETQYF. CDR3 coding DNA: TGTGCCAGCACACCGGGACAGGGGCTCCAAGAGACCCAGTACTTC. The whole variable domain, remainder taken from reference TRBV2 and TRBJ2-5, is EPEVTQTPSHQVTQMGQEVILRCVPISNHLYFYWYRQILGQKVEFLVSFYNNEISEKSEIFDDQFSVERPDGSNFTLKIRSTKLEDSAMYFCASTPGQGLQETQYFGPGTRLLVL.

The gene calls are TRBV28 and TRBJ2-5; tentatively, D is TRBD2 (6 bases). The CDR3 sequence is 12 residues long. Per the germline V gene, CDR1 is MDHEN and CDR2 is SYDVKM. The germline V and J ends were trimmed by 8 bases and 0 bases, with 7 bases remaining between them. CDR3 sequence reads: CASGGNQETQYF. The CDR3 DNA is TGTGCCAGCGGGGGGAACCAAGAGACCCAGTACTTC.

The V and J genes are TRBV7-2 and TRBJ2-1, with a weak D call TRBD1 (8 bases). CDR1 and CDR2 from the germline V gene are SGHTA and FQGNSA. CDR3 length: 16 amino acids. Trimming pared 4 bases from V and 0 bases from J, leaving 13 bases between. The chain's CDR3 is CASSYRGGHSYNEQFF. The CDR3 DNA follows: TGTGCCAGCAGCTACAGGGGGGGCCACTCCTACAATGAGCAGTTCTTC.

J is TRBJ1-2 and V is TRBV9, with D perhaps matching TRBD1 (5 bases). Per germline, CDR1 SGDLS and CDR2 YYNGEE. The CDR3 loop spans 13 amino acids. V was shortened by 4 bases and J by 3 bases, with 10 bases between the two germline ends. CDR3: CASSSQVYYGYTF. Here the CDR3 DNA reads TGTGCCAGCAGCTCACAGGTTTACTATGGCTACACCTTC.

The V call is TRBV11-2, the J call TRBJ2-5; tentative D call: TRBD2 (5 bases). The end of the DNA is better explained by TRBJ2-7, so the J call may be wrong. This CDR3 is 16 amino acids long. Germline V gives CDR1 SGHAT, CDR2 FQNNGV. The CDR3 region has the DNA TGTGCCAGCAGCCCCAGGCACGACTATTCCGCCTACGAGCAGTACTTC. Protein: CASSPRHDYSAYEQYF.